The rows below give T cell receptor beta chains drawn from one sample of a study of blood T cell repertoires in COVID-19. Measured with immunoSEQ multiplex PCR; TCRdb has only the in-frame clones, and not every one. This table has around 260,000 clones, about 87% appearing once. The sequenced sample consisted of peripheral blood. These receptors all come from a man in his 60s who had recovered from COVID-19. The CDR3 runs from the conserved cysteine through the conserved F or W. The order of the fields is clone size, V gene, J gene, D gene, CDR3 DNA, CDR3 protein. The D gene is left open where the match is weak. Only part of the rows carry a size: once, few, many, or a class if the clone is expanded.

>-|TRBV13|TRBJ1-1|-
TGTGCCAGCAGCCCCCCCCGACAGCAGCACACTGAAGCTTTCTTT
CASSPPRQQHTEAFF
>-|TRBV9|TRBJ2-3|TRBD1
TGTGCCAGCAGCTTCAGACAGGGGGCTACAGATACGCAGTATTTT
CASSFRQGATDTQYF
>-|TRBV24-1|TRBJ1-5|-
TGTGCCACCAGTGATTCGGGGGAAGGTATTAGCAATCAGCCCCAGCATTTT
CATSDSGEGISNQPQHF
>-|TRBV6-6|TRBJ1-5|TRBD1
TGTGCCAGCAGTTACGCACCGGGACAGCGACATCAGCCCCAGCATTTT
CASSYAPGQRHQPQHF
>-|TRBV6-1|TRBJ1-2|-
TGTGCCAGCAGTGAACTCTATGGTCTTAGCGGGCGATCAGCTAACTATGGCTACACCTTC
CASSELYGLSGRSANYGYTF
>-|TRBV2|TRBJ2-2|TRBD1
TGTGCCAGTGACAGGGATAACACCGGGGAGCTGTTTTTT
CASDRDNTGELFF
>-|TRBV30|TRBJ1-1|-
TGTGCCTGGAGTGTACAGTTAATCTATAGGGAGGACACTGAAGCTTTCTTT
CAWSVQLIYREDTEAFF
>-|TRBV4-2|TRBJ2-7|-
TGTGCCAGCAGCCAAGATCCCGGTTACAGAACCTACGAGCAGTACTTC
CASSQDPGYRTYEQYF
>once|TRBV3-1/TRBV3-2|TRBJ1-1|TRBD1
TGTGCCAGCAGCCAAGATCGTGGGACAGGGGAAATGAACACTGAAGCTTTCTTT
CASSQDRGTGEMNTEAFF
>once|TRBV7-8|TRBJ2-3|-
TGTGCCAGCAGCCAAACCAGGAATACGCAGTATTTT
CASSQTRNTQYF
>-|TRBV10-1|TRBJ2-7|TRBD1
TGCGCCACCAGGCCTGGGACAGATGACTACGAGCAGTACTTC
CATRPGTDDYEQYF
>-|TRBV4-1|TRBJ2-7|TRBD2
TGCGCCAGCAGCCAAGGGGGGGGGACTAGCCGCGAGCAGTACTTC
CASSQGGGTSREQYF
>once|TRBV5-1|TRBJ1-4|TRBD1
TGCGCCAGCAGCTTGGGACCGGGACAGGGGAACGAAAAACTGTTTTTT
CASSLGPGQGNEKLFF
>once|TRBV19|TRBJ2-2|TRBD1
TGTGCCAGTAGCCCCGGGACAGGTAGATACACCGGGGAGCTGTTTTTT
CASSPGTGRYTGELFF
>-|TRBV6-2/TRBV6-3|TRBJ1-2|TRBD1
TGTGCCAGCAGTACCCCGGGACAGAAGATCTATGGCTACACCTTC
CASSTPGQKIYGYTF
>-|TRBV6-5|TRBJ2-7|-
TGTGCCAGCAGTTACGACGAGCTAGCCAGCCCTTACGAGCAGTACTTC
CASSYDELASPYEQYF
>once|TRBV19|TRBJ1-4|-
TGTGCCAGTTACAGGAAAGGTGATGAAAAACTGTTTTTT
CASYRKGDEKLFF
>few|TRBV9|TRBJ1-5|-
TGTGCCAGCAGCGTAGCCCGGAGGGCGGGTCAGCCCCAGCATTTT
CASSVARRAGQPQHF
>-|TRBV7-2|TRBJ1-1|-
TGTGCCAGCAGCTTAAAGGGCGGAGGGAAGATTCTCGTGAACACTGAAGCTTTCTTT
CASSLKGGGKILVNTEAFF
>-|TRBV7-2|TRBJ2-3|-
TGTGCCAGCAGCTTAGGAGTGGCGGGGTTAGATACGCAGTATTTT
CASSLGVAGLDTQYF
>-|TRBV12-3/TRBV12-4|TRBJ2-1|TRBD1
TGTGCCAGCAGTGCGGGACAGGACAATGAGCAGTTCTTC
CASSAGQDNEQFF
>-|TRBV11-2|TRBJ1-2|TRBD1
TGTGCCAGCAGCTCCTCGACAGGGACCCTTTATGGCTACACCTTC
CASSSSTGTLYGYTF
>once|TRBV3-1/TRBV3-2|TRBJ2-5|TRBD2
TGTGCCAGCAGCCAGGGGACTAACCAAGAGACCCAGTACTTC
CASSQGTNQETQYF
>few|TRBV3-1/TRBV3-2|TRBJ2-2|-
TGTGCCAGCAGCCAAGAGGCGTCAGGGCAGGCCGGGGAGCTGTTTTTT
CASSQEASGQAGELFF
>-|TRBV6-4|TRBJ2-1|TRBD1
TGTGCCAGCAGTGTGGGGGACAGCTCCTACAATGAGCAGTTCTTC
CASSVGDSSYNEQFF
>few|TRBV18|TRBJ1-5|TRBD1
TGTGCCAGCTCACAAGGACAGGGGGAACCCCAGCATTTT
CASSQGQGEPQHF
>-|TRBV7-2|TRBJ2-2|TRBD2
TGTGCCAGCAGCCCAACTTCTCGGCTAGCGGGGGAAGACACCGGGGAGCTGTTTTTT
CASSPTSRLAGEDTGELFF
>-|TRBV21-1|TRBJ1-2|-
TGTGCCAGCAGCATTCGGGACGGGGGACGATATGGCTACACCTTC
CASSIRDGGRYGYTF
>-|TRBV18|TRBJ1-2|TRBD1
TGTGCCAGCTCACCTCAGGACAGGGGGCGCGGCTACACCTTC
CASSPQDRGRGYTF
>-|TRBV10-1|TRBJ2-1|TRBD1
TGCGCCAGCAGTGAGTCCGGACAGGGGGCCAATGAGCAGTTCTTC
CASSESGQGANEQFF
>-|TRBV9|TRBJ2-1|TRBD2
TGTGCCAGCAGCGTAGAAGCGGGGGGGTTTTATGAGCAGTTCTTC
CASSVEAGGFYEQFF
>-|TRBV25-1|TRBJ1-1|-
TGTGCCAGCAGTCTTCAGGGTAGAACTAACACTGAAGCTTTCTTT
CASSLQGRTNTEAFF
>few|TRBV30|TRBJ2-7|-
TGTGCCTGGGGACGGACAGCCGCCTACGAGCAGTACTTC
CAWGRTAAYEQYF
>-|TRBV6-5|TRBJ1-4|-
TGTGCCAGCAGTTACAGGGAAGGGGTTGGAGATGAAAAACTGTTTTTT
CASSYREGVGDEKLFF
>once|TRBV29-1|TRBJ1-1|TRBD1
TGCAGCGTTAAGACAGGGGGCGGGAACACTGAAGCTTTCTTT
CSVKTGGGNTEAFF
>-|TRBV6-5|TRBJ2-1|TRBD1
TGTGCCAGCAGTTATACAGGGGGCTCATACAATGAGCAGTTCTTC
CASSYTGGSYNEQFF
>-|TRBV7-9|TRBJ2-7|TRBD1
TGTGCCAGCAGCCCCCGGGACAGGCCCTCGGGGGAGCAGTACTTC
CASSPRDRPSGEQYF
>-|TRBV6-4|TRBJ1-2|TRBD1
TGTGCCAGCAGTGACTCGGCACTGGACTGGGACAGGGGAGCCCATGGCTACACCTTC
CASSDSALDWDRGAHGYTF
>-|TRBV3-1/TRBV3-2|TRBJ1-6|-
TGTGCCAGCAGCCAAGAGAAGGGGAATAATTCACCCCTCCACTTT
CASSQEKGNNSPLHF
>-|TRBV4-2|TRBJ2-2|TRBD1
TGTGCCAGCAGCCAAGACAGGGGGACGACCGGGGAGCTGTTTTTT
CASSQDRGTTGELFF
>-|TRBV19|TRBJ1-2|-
TGTGCCAGTATAGGGGGGGAGCAAAATGGCTACACCTTC
CASIGGEQNGYTF
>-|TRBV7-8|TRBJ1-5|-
TGTGCCAGCAGCTTAGCAGGGACAACCAGCAATCAGCCCCAGCATTTT
CASSLAGTTSNQPQHF
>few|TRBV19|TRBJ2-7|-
TGTGCCAGTAGTACGGACACTCGGGCGGCCTACGAGCAGTACTTC
CASSTDTRAAYEQYF
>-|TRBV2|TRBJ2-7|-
TGTGCCAGCAGTGAAGCGCAGAGCGTCTCCTACGAGCAGTACTTC
CASSEAQSVSYEQYF
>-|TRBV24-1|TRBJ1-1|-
TGTGCCACCAACTCCGGACAGCCAACCTCAAGGGACACTGAAGCTTTCTTT
CATNSGQPTSRDTEAFF
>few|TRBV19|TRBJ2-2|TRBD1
TGTGCCAGTAGTAAACAGACAGGGGGCGCAGTTCCCGGGGAGCTGTTTTTT
CASSKQTGGAVPGELFF
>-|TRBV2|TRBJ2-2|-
TGTGCCAGCAGCCAACCGGGACTCTCGGAGCTGTTTTTT
CASSQPGLSELFF
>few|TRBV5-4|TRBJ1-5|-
TGTGCCAGCAGTCTCAGGGGAAGTAGTCAGCCCCAGCATTTT
CASSLRGSSQPQHF
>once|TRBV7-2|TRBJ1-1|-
TGTGCCAACAGCGAGTGGGACATGAACACTGAAGCTTTCTTT
CANSEWDMNTEAFF
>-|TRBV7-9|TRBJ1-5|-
TGTGCCAGCAGCACGGAGGGAAAACAGCCCCAGCATTTT
CASSTEGKQPQHF
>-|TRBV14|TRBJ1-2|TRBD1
TGTGCCAGCAGCCGAAGGACAGGGGACTATGGCTACACCTTC
CASSRRTGDYGYTF
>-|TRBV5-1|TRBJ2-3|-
TGCGCCAGCACCCCAAACACAGATACGCAGTATTTT
CASTPNTDTQYF
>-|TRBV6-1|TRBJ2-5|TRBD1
TGTGCCAGCAGTGAATGGGCAGGGGGCGAGGTCCAAGAGACCCAGTACTTC
CASSEWAGGEVQETQYF
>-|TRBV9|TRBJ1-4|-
TGTGCCAGCAGCGTAGCAGGGGCGGCTAATGAAAAACTGTTTTTT
CASSVAGAANEKLFF